A selection of T cell receptor beta chains follows, all from one sample in a study of shared clonotypes between healthy human individuals. Generated by immunoSEQ multiplex PCR, the TCRdb table keeps only in-frame clones and is missing some. Found here are 700,000 or so clones, 72% of them singletons; the top ten hold 1.5% to 2%. Sequencing input: memory CD4+ T cells sorted from blood. Every receptor here comes from a woman in her twenties or thirties in good health. Each CDR3 is given with its conserved first and last residue. D genes are given only for firm matches. Where a row states a size, it is once, few, many or the class of an expanded clone; other rows omit it.

J gene,V gene,clone size,D gene,CDR3 DNA,CDR3 protein
TRBJ2-5,TRBV18,.,.,TGTGCCAGCTCTCTACAGCCCAACGGGGAGACCCAGTACTTC,CASSLQPNGETQYF
TRBJ2-1,TRBV5-1,.,.,TGCGCCAGCAGCTCGACCTCCCTTAGCTCCTACAATGAGCAGTTCTTC,CASSSTSLSSYNEQFF
TRBJ1-5,TRBV28,.,.,TGTGCCAGCAGTTTCGGGACCCAGCCCCAGCATTTT,CASSFGTQPQHF
TRBJ2-7,TRBV7-8,.,.,TGTGCCAGCAGCTTTGGACAAAACTACGAGCAGTACTTC,CASSFGQNYEQYF
TRBJ1-4,TRBV2,.,.,TGTGCCAGCAGTGAGTCAAGCAGGAAACTGTTTTTT,CASSESSRKLFF
TRBJ2-1,TRBV15,.,.,TGTGCCACCAGCAGAGATTTGAACAATGAGCAGTTCTTC,CATSRDLNNEQFF
TRBJ2-2,TRBV5-1,few,.,TGCGCCAGCGCCCCCGGGTCAGCGGGTACCGGGGAGCTGTTTTTT,CASAPGSAGTGELFF
TRBJ2-7,TRBV5-4,.,TRBD2,TGTGCCAGCAGCTTGGGGGGACTAGCGGCGAACGAGCAGTACTTC,CASSLGGLAANEQYF
TRBJ2-7,TRBV5-1,few,.,TGCGCCAGCAGCTTGGTACTTAACTCCTACGAGCAGTACTTC,CASSLVLNSYEQYF
TRBJ1-1,TRBV29-1,.,.,TGCAGCGTTGGTTTGGGGGCTGAAGCTTTCTTT,CSVGLGAEAFF
TRBJ1-1,TRBV6-6,.,TRBD1,TGTGCCAGCAGCGACCAGGGGACAGGGCTGAACACTGAAGCTTTCTTT,CASSDQGTGLNTEAFF
TRBJ2-2,TRBV27,.,TRBD1,TGTGCCAGCAGTCCGTGGGACAGGGCCGGCGGGGAGCTGTTTTTT,CASSPWDRAGGELFF
TRBJ2-2,TRBV2,few,.,TGTGCCAGCAGTGAGAGGGGCGAAACCGGGGAGCTGTTTTTT,CASSERGETGELFF
TRBJ2-7,TRBV29-1,many,TRBD2,TGCAGCGCCGCTGGTAGCGGGGCCTACGAGCAGTACTTC,CSAAGSGAYEQYF
TRBJ2-5,TRBV28,.,.,.,CASSFFGAGRGGETQYF
TRBJ2-3,TRBV5-6,.,.,TGTGCCAGCAGCTCGTTTGGGGGGGCTAGACCGAATACGCAGTATTTT,CASSSFGGARPNTQYF
TRBJ2-2,TRBV19,.,TRBD2,TGTGCCAGTAGTATTGTCCCAGGGACTAGCGGGAGTTTTTATTGGGCCGGGGAGCTGTTTTTT,CASSIVPGTSGSFYWAGELFF
TRBJ2-3,TRBV5-6,.,TRBD1,TGTGCCAGCAGACGACGACAGGGTTGGGGGAACACAGATACGCAGTATTTT,CASRRRQGWGNTDTQYF
TRBJ2-1,TRBV6-5,.,.,TGTGCCAGCAGTGTCTCAGGGAATGAGCAGTTCTTC,CASSVSGNEQFF
TRBJ2-1,TRBV7-3,.,TRBD1,TGTGCCAGCAGCCCCCGATCAGGCCTGGACAGGGGAAATGAGCAGTTCTTC,CASSPRSGLDRGNEQFF
TRBJ1-4,TRBV7-6,.,.,TGTGCCAGCAGCTCGACAGGTCAAAAACTGTTTTTT,CASSSTGQKLFF
TRBJ2-7,TRBV7-9,.,.,TGTGCCAGCAGCCCTGGCGCGGACAGACCCTCCGAGCAGTACTTC,CASSPGADRPSEQYF
TRBJ1-5,TRBV28,.,.,TGTGCCAGCAGGTCAGGGTTGGATCAGCCCCAGCATTTT,CASRSGLDQPQHF
TRBJ2-7,TRBV5-1,.,TRBD2,TGCGCCAGCAGCGACCTAGCGGGTGTCTCCTACGAGCAGTACTTC,CASSDLAGVSYEQYF
TRBJ2-4,TRBV18,.,.,TGTGCCAGCTCCGTTGGGCCCGACAACATTCAGTACTTC,CASSVGPDNIQYF
TRBJ2-4,TRBV28,.,TRBD2,TGTGCCAGCAGTTTCAGTCTAGCGGCGAACATTCAGTACTTC,CASSFSLAANIQYF
TRBJ1-2,TRBV7-9,.,TRBD1,TGTGCCAGCAGCCCCGGGACAGGGGCTGGCTACACCTTC,CASSPGTGAGYTF
TRBJ1-6,TRBV4-1,once,.,TGCGCCAGCAGCCGGAAGGAAAGAAAAGACCATAATTCACCCCTCCACTTT,CASSRKERKDHNSPLHF
TRBJ2-7,TRBV19,.,.,TGTGCCAGTAGTATAGCTAGCGTTCGAGGCTACGAGCAGTACTTC,CASSIASVRGYEQYF
TRBJ2-5,TRBV11-2,.,TRBD2,TGTGCCAGCAGCCCTACGGGAGCGGGGATCCAAGAGACCCAGTACTTC,CASSPTGAGIQETQYF
TRBJ2-7,TRBV10-3,.,.,TGTGCCATCAAGTCGACTAGTCCCGCGGAGCAGTACTTC,CAIKSTSPAEQYF
TRBJ2-5,TRBV30,.,.,TGTGCCTGGACTAGAGCCCAAGAGACCCAGTACTTC,CAWTRAQETQYF
TRBJ2-7,TRBV7-2,.,TRBD2,TGTGCCAGCAGCGCGATAGCGGGAGTACGCGAGCAGTACTTC,CASSAIAGVREQYF
TRBJ1-2,TRBV25-1,.,.,TGTGCCAGCAGGGGCGATATCGGGTGGCTACGTGTTGGCTACACCTTC,CASRGDIGWLRVGYTF
TRBJ2-6,TRBV10-3,.,.,TGTGCCATCAGTGAGCCGGGTGTTGGGCGTGGGGCCAACGTCCTGACTTTC,CAISEPGVGRGANVLTF
TRBJ2-1,TRBV30,few,TRBD2,TGTGCCTGGAGCCCCCCGGGACTAGCAGGAAATGAGCAGTTCTTC,CAWSPPGLAGNEQFF
TRBJ2-7,TRBV30,.,.,TGTGCCTGGACCTACAGGGGGGGATATTCCTACGAGCAGTACTTC,CAWTYRGGYSYEQYF
TRBJ2-7,TRBV5-4,.,TRBD2,TGTGCCAGCAGCTTGACTAGCGGGATCCCTCCCTACGAGCAGTACTTC,CASSLTSGIPPYEQYF
TRBJ1-3,TRBV28,.,.,TGTGCCAGCAAGAATGGGGACCTCTCTGGAAACACCATATATTTT,CASKNGDLSGNTIYF
TRBJ2-2,TRBV10-1,.,.,TGCGCCAGCAGTGAGGGTACCACCGGGGAGCTGTTTTTT,CASSEGTTGELFF
TRBJ2-2,TRBV19,few,.,TGTGCCAGTAGACACCACAGGGTGAAGGACGGGGAGCTGTTTTTT,CASRHHRVKDGELFF
TRBJ2-1,TRBV14,once,TRBD2,TGTGCCAGCAGCCAAGGACTAGCGGGAGGCCGAAAGTCCAATGAGCAGTTCTTC,CASSQGLAGGRKSNEQFF
TRBJ2-7,TRBV2,few,.,TGTGCCAGCAGTTATGACAGGTTATCGGTCTACGAGCAGTACTTC,CASSYDRLSVYEQYF
TRBJ1-4,TRBV4-1,.,.,TGCGCCAGCAGCCAAGCGTTTTCCAGGTCTGATGAAAAACTGTTTTTT,CASSQAFSRSDEKLFF
TRBJ1-5,TRBV6-5,few,.,TGTGCCAGCGCCCACATGGCAGGGGTTGAGCAGCCCCAGCATTTT,CASAHMAGVEQPQHF
TRBJ2-5,TRBV7-2,.,TRBD2,TGTGCCAGCAGCCCCTTGGGACTAGCGGGACAGACCCAGTACTTC,CASSPLGLAGQTQYF
TRBJ1-3,TRBV7-9,medium-sized,TRBD1,TGTGCCAGCAGCGCTAGCTGGACAGGCTCTGGAAACACCATATATTTT,CASSASWTGSGNTIYF
TRBJ2-1,TRBV9,.,.,TGTGCCAGCAGCGTAGGGAGAGCGGGTTCGGCGGTGCCGCAGTTCTTC,CASSVGRAGSAVPQFF
TRBJ2-2,TRBV29-1,.,TRBD1,TGCAGCGTCGCTGGACAGGGTTGGGACACCGGGGAGCTGTTTTTT,CSVAGQGWDTGELFF
TRBJ2-7,TRBV6-1,.,.,TGTGCCAGCACCTTAGACCGGGGGGCTTCCTACGAGCAGTACTTC,CASTLDRGASYEQYF
TRBJ2-5,TRBV5-1,.,.,TGCGCCAGCAGCTTGGTTTCTAGCGCACAAGAGACCCAGTACTTC,CASSLVSSAQETQYF
TRBJ2-2,TRBV5-1,.,TRBD1,TGCGCCAGCAGCTTGGGGACAGGGGACTCAAACACCGGGGAGCTGTTTTTT,CASSLGTGDSNTGELFF